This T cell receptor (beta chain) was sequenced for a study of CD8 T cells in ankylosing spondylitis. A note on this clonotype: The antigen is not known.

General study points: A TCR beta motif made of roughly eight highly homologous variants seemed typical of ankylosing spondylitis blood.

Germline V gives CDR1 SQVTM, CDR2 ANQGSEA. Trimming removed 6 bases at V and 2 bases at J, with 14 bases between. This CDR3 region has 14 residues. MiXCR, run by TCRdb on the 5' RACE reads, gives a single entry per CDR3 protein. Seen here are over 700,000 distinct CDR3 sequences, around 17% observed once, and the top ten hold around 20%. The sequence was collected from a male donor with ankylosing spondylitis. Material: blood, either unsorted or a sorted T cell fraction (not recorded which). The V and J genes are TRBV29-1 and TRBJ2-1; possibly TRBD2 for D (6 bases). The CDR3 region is CSVQTSLAYNEQFF. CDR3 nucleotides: TGCAGCGTGCAGACTAGTCTCGCCTACAATGAGCAGTTCTTC.